The clone carrying this T cell receptor (beta chain) turned up a few times. Some clones are missing from TCRdb's copy, which holds only in-frame ones; the method was immunoSEQ multiplex PCR. The table includes about 320,000 clones, about 85% detected once. Individuals aged about 18 to 89 years were recruited from fewer than 25 US areas. Cohorts were based on clinical histories the participants reported. V dropped 5 bases and J dropped 3 bases, with 11 bases sitting between them. CDR3 length equals 13 residues. Germline loops: CDR1 MNHEY, CDR2 SVGAGI. The sample is drawn from a study of blood T cell repertoires in COVID-19. Study-level background: T cells, B-cell-depleted T cells, or PBMCs provided the cDNA or gDNA that served as material.

V gene TRBV6-5 combines with J gene TRBJ2-7; D perhaps matches TRBD1 (5 bases). The sequence came from a woman in her twenties or thirties who had recovered from COVID-19. Sequenced material: PBMCs or T cells enriched from blood (not recorded which). The CDR3 DNA sequence: TGTGCCAGCAGTCTGGGGCGAGTCTACGAGCAGTACTTC. Its translation: CASSLGRVYEQYF.